This entry lists 10 T cell receptor beta chains sequenced from one sample in a study of control samples from healthy donors and cancer patients (dated by TCRdb to 2019 to 2021). Library construction relied on the immunoSEQ multiplex PCR assay. The clones in this table, taken by TCRdb from immuneACCESS, are in-frame only. Not every clone is retained; where verified, under half of the shortfall comes from an unresolved V gene, and the cause of the rest is unknown. Within this sample are just over 150,000 clones, with around 95% of them counted one time only. The ten largest clones represent about 9.3% of the sample. The sample was blood. The receptors here all came from a middle-aged woman in good health.

This rearrangement joins TRBV9 to TRBJ2-1; D gene unclear. This CDR3 is 15 amino acids long. With 0 bases removed from V and 9 bases from J, the gap between germline ends came to 16 bases. Germline CDR1 and CDR2: SGDLS and YYNGEE. Written as DNA, the CDR3 is TGTGCCAGCAGCGTAGAAGTGTTGGGGTATTCTGAGCAGTTCTTC. As protein: CASSVEVLGYSEQFF.

This chain uses TRBV6-2 or TRBV6-3 with TRBJ1-5; D is uncertain. This CDR3 comprises 13 residues. The germline CDR1 and CDR2 sequences are MNHEY and SVGEGT. Deletions cut 5 bases from V and 4 bases from J, with 9 bases between. CDR3 loop: CASSIGVNQPQHF. CDR3 nucleotide sequence: TGTGCCAGCAGTATCGGGGTTAATCAGCCCCAGCATTTT.

J is TRBJ1-2 and V is TRBV6-6; the match to TRBD1 covers 8 bases. This CDR3 region has 15 residues. The V gene's germline CDR1 is MNHNY and CDR2 SVGAGI (reference sequence). Trimming took 4 bases from V and 4 from J; bases not matched to a gene: 8. CDR3: CASSSSGGEGYGYTF. The CDR3 coding sequence is TGTGCCAGCAGTTCTTCAGGGGGCGAAGGCTATGGCTACACCTTC.

V usage is TRBV19 and J usage is TRBJ1-4, with D unclear. The CDR3 loop spans 16 amino acids. The ends were cut back, 8 bases at V and 7 bases at J, with 23 bases in the middle. The germline gives CDR1 LNHDA, CDR2 SQIVND (reference sequence). CDR3 nucleotides: TGTGCCAGTGGTTTCCCGGAGTGGGCCGCGGGTGAAAAACTGTTTTTT. It yields the protein CASGFPEWAAGEKLFF.

The chain carries TRBV27 and TRBJ1-1, with a tentative D call TRBD1 (6 bases). The V end lost 3 bases, the J end lost 4 bases, and 12 bases lay between the germline ends. The CDR3 runs to 14 residues. CDR1 and CDR2 from the germline V gene are MNHEY and SMNVEV (reference sequence). The CDR3, as DNA: TGTGCCAGCAGTTTTGGAGGGGGGGGCACTGAAGCTTTCTTT. This sequence encodes CASSFGGGGTEAFF.

The V and J genes are TRBV19 and TRBJ1-1, with D tentatively TRBD1 (5 bases). Germline V gene data show CDR1 as LNHDA and CDR2 as SQIVND (reference sequence). Trimming took 6 bases from V and 8 from J, leaving 19 bases between them. This CDR3 is 14 amino acids long. CDR3 sequence reads: CASSPPGRKTEAFF. CDR3 bases: TGTGCCAGTAGCCCTCCGGGACGGAAGACCGAAGCTTTCTTT.

The chain has TRBV12-3 or TRBV12-4 and TRBJ1-1; D remains unclear. The CDR3 length is 12 residues. Trimming left V 6 bases short and J 1 base short, with 6 bases between. The CDR3 spells CASRAENTEAFF. CDR3 coding DNA: TGTGCCAGCAGGGCGGAGAACACTGAAGCTTTCTTT.

The CDR3 loop reads CATGASSTDTQYF. The CDR3 region has the DNA TGTGCCACCGGGGCGAGCAGCACAGATACGCAGTATTTT. The chain uses TRBV24-1 and TRBJ2-3, with D perhaps matching TRBD1 (5 bases). The CDR3 loop spans 13 amino acids. V was clipped by 9 bases and J by 0 bases, with 9 bases between them. CDR1 is KGHDR, CDR2 SFDVKD, per germline.

This chain joins TRBV5-4 and TRBJ1-2, with 9 bases fitting TRBD1. V was pared by 3 bases and J by 2 bases, with 2 bases of the junction left unmatched. The CDR3 length is 14 residues. The germline gives CDR1 SGHNT, CDR2 YYREEE (reference sequence). The CDR3 spells CASSYGQGNYGYTF. The CDR3, as DNA: TGTGCCAGCAGCTACGGACAGGGGAACTATGGCTACACCTTC.

The rearrangement uses TRBV6-5 and TRBJ1-2; 9 positions agree with TRBD1. CDR1 MNHEY and CDR2 SVGAGI come from the germline V gene. CDR3 size: 15 residues. V gave up 5 bases and J gave up 6 bases; unmatched junction bases: 10. The CDR3 spells CASSRTGAVGDGYTF. The CDR3 coding sequence is TGTGCCAGCAGTCGGACAGGGGCGGTAGGGGATGGCTACACCTTC.